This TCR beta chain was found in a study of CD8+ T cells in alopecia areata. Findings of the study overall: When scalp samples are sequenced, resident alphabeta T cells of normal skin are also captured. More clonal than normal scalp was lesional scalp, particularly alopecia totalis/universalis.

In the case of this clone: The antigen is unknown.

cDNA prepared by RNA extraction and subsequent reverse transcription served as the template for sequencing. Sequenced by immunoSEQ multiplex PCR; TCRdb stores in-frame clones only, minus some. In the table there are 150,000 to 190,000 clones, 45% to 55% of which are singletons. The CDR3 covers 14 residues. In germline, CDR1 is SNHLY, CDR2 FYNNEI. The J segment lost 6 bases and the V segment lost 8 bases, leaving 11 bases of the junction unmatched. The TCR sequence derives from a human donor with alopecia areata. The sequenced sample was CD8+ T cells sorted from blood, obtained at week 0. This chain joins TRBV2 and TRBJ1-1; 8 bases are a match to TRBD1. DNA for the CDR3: TGTGCCAGCGTAGGACAGGGTTCCAGCCCTGAAGCTTTCTTT. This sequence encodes CASVGQGSSPEAFF.